What follows are 27 T cell receptor beta chains derived from one specimen sequenced in a study of T-cell memory formation after mild COVID-19. TCRdb reprocessed the 5' RACE reads via MiXCR and lists one record per CDR3 protein. Of around 200,000 distinct CDR3 sequences listed, roughly 20% are singletons. What was sequenced was PBMCs or a T cell subset sorted from them (not recorded which). These receptors were taken from a man younger than 35 who had mild COVID-19 (a few samples of this study predate the infection). Cell type and time point are not known.

The genes are TRBV5-1 and TRBJ1-1; D is uncertain. The germline gives CDR1 SGHRS, CDR2 YFSETQ. V was cut by 3 bases and J by 1 base, with 10 bases left in between. The CDR3 is 14 amino acids. The CDR3 DNA sequence: TGCGCCAGCAGCTCCCAGACGGCGAACACTGAAGCTTTCTTT. Translating gives CASSSQTANTEAFF.

In this sample, this clonotype turned up a few times. The chain employs TRBV18 and TRBJ2-7; the match to TRBD1 covers 10 bases. Germline V gene sequence: CDR1 KGHSH, CDR2 LQKENI. V lost 6 bases and J lost 4; bases outside the gene matches: 9. This CDR3 comprises 15 residues. The CDR3: CASSPTGGRGYEQYF. The DNA of the CDR3 is TGTGCCAGCTCCCCGACAGGGGGCCGAGGGTACGAGCAGTACTTC. Full variable domain (remainder filled in from reference TRBV18 and TRBJ2-7): NAGVMQNPRHLVRRRGQEARLRCSPMKGHSHVYWYRQLPEEGLKFMVYLQKENIIDESGMPKERFSAEFPKEGPSILRIQQVVRGDSAAYFCASSPTGGRGYEQYFGPGTRLTVT.

This clonotype was recorded a few times. This chain links TRBV25-1 with TRBJ2-2; D is perhaps TRBD1 or TRBD2 (5 bases each). The germline V gene encodes CDR1 MGHDK and CDR2 SYGVNS. Trimming removed 6 bases at V and 7 bases at J, with 12 bases between. The CDR3 extends over 13 amino acids. CDR3 DNA sequence: TGTGCCAGCAGACGAGGGGAAGGCGGGGAGCTGTTTTTT. As protein: CASRRGEGGELFF. The full variable domain, in which reference TRBV25-1 and TRBJ2-2 provide the parts outside the CDR3, is EADIYQTPRYLVIGTGKKITLECSQTMGHDKMYWYQQDPGMELHLIHYSYGVNSTEKGDLSSESTVSRIRTEHFPLTLESARPSHTSQYLCASRRGEGGELFFGEGSRLTVL.

This clonotype has only a few counts. This chain links TRBV5-1 with TRBJ1-1; 7 nucleotides align to TRBD1. J lost 1 base, V lost 1 base, and 16 bases had no gene match. Germline CDR1 and CDR2: SGHRS and YFSETQ. The CDR3 is 19 residues long. The CDR3 sequence is CASSLWGAWGQTTNTEAFF. In nucleotides, the CDR3 is TGCGCCAGCAGCTTGTGGGGGGCGTGGGGACAGACTACGAACACTGAAGCTTTCTTT.

In this sample, this clonotype turned up a few times. The chain joins TRBV4-2 to TRBJ2-3; D remains unclear. The CDR3 totals 13 residues. V dropped 7 bases and J dropped 5 bases, with 13 bases sitting between them. Germline V gene data show CDR1 as LGHNA and CDR2 as YNFKEQ. CDR3 nucleotide sequence: TGTGCCAGCAACGCAGGCCCCCAAGATACGCAGTATTTT. Its translation is CASNAGPQDTQYF.

The table lists this clonotype with a few counts. The chain couples TRBV7-9 to TRBJ1-5; 8 bases agree with TRBD1. The CDR3 is made up of 17 amino acids. Unmatched junction bases numbered 18, after V lost 5 bases and J lost 9 bases. From germline, CDR1 is SEHNR and CDR2 FQNEAQ (reference sequence). The CDR3 DNA reads TGTGCCAGCAGCCAGATGACAGGGGCCGCCGGGTTTGGGCCCCAGCATTTT. This encodes CASSQMTGAAGFGPQHF.

The CDR3 spells CASSFQRLGNPQYF. CDR3 sequence (DNA): TGTGCCAGCAGTTTCCAGAGACTGGGGAATCCGCAGTATTTT. The chain is built from TRBV6-2 or TRBV6-3 and TRBJ2-3; D remains unclear. The germline V gene encodes CDR1 MNHEY and CDR2 SVGEGT. The CDR3 totals 14 residues. The V end lost 4 bases, the J end lost 10 bases, and 18 bases lay between the germline ends.

In its sample, this clonotype was seen a few times. The V and J genes are TRBV7-9 and TRBJ2-5, with a tentative D call TRBD1 (5 bases). Germline V gene lookup returns CDR1 SEHNR and CDR2 FQNEAQ (reference sequence). V lost 1 base and J lost 4, with 10 bases in between. This CDR3 is built from 14 residues. CDR3 sequence: CASSLEGRAETQYF. The DNA for the CDR3 is TGTGCCAGCAGCTTAGAAGGCAGGGCAGAGACCCAGTACTTC.

The chain is built from TRBV5-1 and TRBJ1-2; perhaps TRBD1 as D (5 bases). The CDR3 totals 13 residues. Trimming removed 4 bases at V and 3 bases at J, with 10 bases between. Germline V gives CDR1 SGHRS, CDR2 YFSETQ. The CDR3 DNA reads as TGCGCCAGCAGCCAGGACACGGACTATGGCTACACCTTC. This translates into CASSQDTDYGYTF.

This clonotype was detected many times. V is TRBV5-1 and J is TRBJ2-5, with D maybe TRBD2 (6 bases). CDR3 length: 15 residues. From germline, CDR1 is SGHRS and CDR2 YFSETQ. Trimming shortened V by 4 bases and J by 2 bases, and 15 bases separated the two germline ends. CDR3 DNA: TGCGCCAGCAGCACCCGCGGGACGAGACAAGAGACCCAGTACTTC. Its translation: CASSTRGTRQETQYF. Looking up the rest from reference TRBV5-1 and TRBJ2-5 gives the full variable domain: KAGVTQTPRYLIKTRGQQVTLSCSPISGHRSVSWYQQTPGQGLQFLFEYFSETQRNKGNFPGRFSGRQFSNSRSEMNVSTLELGDSALYLCASSTRGTRQETQYFGPGTRLLVL.

A few counts support this clonotype. The J gene is TRBJ1-6, the V gene TRBV4-1, with D possibly being TRBD1 (5 bases). CDR1 and CDR2 from the germline V gene are MGHRA and YSYEKL. With 3 bases removed from V and 9 bases from J, the gap between germline ends came to 21 bases. The CDR3 totals 17 residues. In DNA, the CDR3 is TGCGCCAGCAGCCAGATGGGACGGGGGGAATTGGGTTCACCCCTCCACTTT. Translated: CASSQMGRGELGSPLHF.

This clonotype turned up a few times. The chain is built from TRBV6-2 or TRBV6-3 and TRBJ2-3; maybe TRBD2 (6 bases). The CDR3 loop spans 14 amino acids. Trimming removed 7 bases at V and 0 bases at J, with 11 bases between. Germline assignment: CDR1 MNHEY and CDR2 SVGEGT. CDR3 sequence: CASTRGGSTDTQYF. The DNA of the CDR3 is TGTGCCAGCACCAGAGGAGGGAGCACAGATACGCAGTATTTT.

The V call is TRBV7-3, the J call TRBJ2-3; 13 bases are a match to TRBD2. CDR3 length: 17 amino acids. Germline values: CDR1 SGHTA, CDR2 FQGTGA. V gave up 5 bases and J gave up 3 bases; unmatched junction bases: 8. The CDR3 here is CASSTGTSGAPTDTQYF. CDR3 in DNA: TGTGCCAGCAGCACAGGGACTAGCGGGGCGCCTACAGATACGCAGTATTTT.

This clonotype occurred once. V is TRBV7-3 and J is TRBJ1-5; weak D call: TRBD1 (6 bases). V was shortened by 11 bases and J by 7 bases, with 9 bases between the two germline ends. This CDR3 is 10 amino acids long. The germline gives CDR1 SGHTA, CDR2 FQGTGA. The CDR3: CAGGRQPQHF. CDR3 in DNA: TGTGCCGGGGGGCGGCAGCCCCAGCATTTT.

The chain recombines TRBV5-1 with TRBJ2-2; D gene ambiguous. Germline CDR1 and CDR2: SGHRS and YFSETQ. The CDR3 is 16 amino acids. Trimming took off 1 base at V and 0 bases at J, with 10 bases between the two ends. Here the CDR3 DNA reads TGCGCCAGCAGCTTGCTTCTGAACTCGAACACCGGGGAGCTGTTTTTT. Residues: CASSLLLNSNTGELFF.

A few counts support this clonotype. This chain uses TRBV5-1 with TRBJ1-2; the D is unclear. The CDR3 totals 13 residues. V dropped 3 bases and J dropped 6 bases, with 12 bases sitting between them. The germline V gene has CDR1 SGHRS and CDR2 YFSETQ. CDR3 sequence: CASSSADLHGYTF. DNA for the CDR3: TGCGCCAGCAGCTCGGCTGACCTTCATGGCTACACCTTC.

This clonotype was seen a handful of times. The V and J genes are TRBV10-3 and TRBJ2-1; 9 nucleotides align to TRBD1. J gave up 8 bases and V 8 bases, and 4 bases lay outside the gene matches. Germline V lookup: CDR1 ENHRY, CDR2 SYGVKD. The CDR3 spans 12 residues. The CDR3 sequence: CAIGTGTHEQFF. CDR3 DNA: TGTGCCATCGGGACAGGGACGCATGAGCAGTTCTTC.

In this sample, this clonotype turned up many times. The chain carries TRBV12-3 or TRBV12-4 and TRBJ1-4, with 7 nucleotides matching TRBD1. The length of the CDR3 is 14 residues. The ends lost 6 bases at V and 7 bases at J; junction bases unmatched: 8. Written as DNA, the CDR3 is TGTGCCAGCAGCCCGCGACAGGGTACTGAAAAACTGTTTTTT. Amino acids: CASSPRQGTEKLFF.

V usage is TRBV6-5 and J usage is TRBJ1-2; D possibly corresponds to TRBD1 (5 bases). V lost 7 bases, J lost 8 bases, and 20 bases lay in between. Germline V gene lookup returns CDR1 MNHEY and CDR2 SVGAGI. There are 14 residues in the CDR3. The CDR3 region is CASTPQDHRGGYTF. The CDR3 bases are TGTGCCAGCACCCCACAGGACCATCGAGGGGGCTACACCTTC.

As regards this clonotype: A read error is possible here, since a much larger clone lies one base away. This chain uses TRBV12-3 or TRBV12-4 with TRBJ1-5; D perhaps matches TRBD1 (5 bases). The V and J ends lost 0 bases and 8 bases respectively, with 14 bases between them. The CDR3 spans 15 residues. This CDR3 reads CASSLARDGSEPQHF. As DNA, the CDR3 is TGTGCCAGCAGTTTAGCCAGGGATGGTAGTGAGCCCCAGCATTTT.

Only a few counts were recorded for this clonotype. The chain recombines TRBV6-5 with TRBJ2-1, with 9 bases aligning to TRBD1. Looked up from germline, CDR1 is MNHEY and CDR2 is SVGAGI. V shed 5 bases and J 7 bases; nucleotides not matched to a gene: 3. The CDR3 length is 13 residues. CDR3 nucleotide sequence: TGTGCCAGCAGTCGGACAGGGGCGAATGAGCAGTTCTTC. It specifies CASSRTGANEQFF.

This clonotype was seen more than once but under ten times. V is TRBV18 and J is TRBJ1-2; 7 bases match TRBD1. CDR3 size: 13 residues. Unmatched junction bases numbered 6, after V lost 5 bases and J lost 6 bases. Germline values: CDR1 KGHSH, CDR2 LQKENI. The CDR3 protein is CASSKAGGNGYTF. The DNA of the CDR3 is TGTGCCAGCTCAAAGGCAGGGGGTAATGGCTACACCTTC.

Only a few counts were recorded for this clonotype. The chain joins TRBV11-2 to TRBJ2-5, with 10 bases matching TRBD2. Germline lookup yields CDR1 SGHAT and CDR2 FQNNGV. The CDR3 contains 15 residues. Trimming took 6 bases from V and 1 from J; bases not matched to a gene: 5. CDR3 residues: CASRQLAGSQETQYF. Written as DNA, the CDR3 is TGTGCCAGCAGACAACTAGCGGGGAGCCAAGAGACCCAGTACTTC.

V gene TRBV5-6 combines with J gene TRBJ2-1; D perhaps matches TRBD2 (5 bases). This CDR3 has 16 amino acids. Trimming took 1 base from V and 3 from J, leaving 14 bases between them. CDR1 and CDR2 from the germline V gene are SGHDT and YYEEEE. The CDR3 here is CASSLIALGSYNEQFF. CDR3 in DNA: TGTGCCAGCAGCTTGATAGCTTTGGGGAGCTACAATGAGCAGTTCTTC.

The chain couples TRBV12-3 or TRBV12-4 to TRBJ1-4, with D maybe TRBD1 (5 bases). V was shortened by 6 bases and J by 5 bases, with 13 bases between the two germline ends. The CDR3 has 14 amino acids. CDR3 nucleotide sequence: TGTGCCAGCAGCTCGGGGGGGGAGAATGAAAAACTGTTTTTT. Protein sequence: CASSSGGENEKLFF.

The table lists this clonotype with a few counts. This chain uses TRBV7-2 with TRBJ2-5; the D gene is possibly TRBD1 (6 bases). Trimming removed 6 bases from V and 7 bases from J, with 18 bases in between. The CDR3 is 14 residues long. Germline CDR1 SGHTA, CDR2 FQGNSA. CDR3 sequence (DNA): TGTGCCAGCAGTCCTGGGGGCCCCCGGGGGACCCAGTACTTC. Translating gives CASSPGGPRGTQYF. Variable domain in full (rest from reference TRBV7-2 and TRBJ2-5): GAGVSQSPSNKVTEKGKDVELRCDPISGHTALYWYRQSLGQGLEFLIYFQGNSAPDKSGLPSDRFSAERTGGSVSTLTIQRTQQEDSAVYLCASSPGGPRGTQYFGPGTRLLVL.

The chain is built from TRBV9 and TRBJ2-1; unclear D gene. The CDR3 is 13 residues long. V gave up 4 bases and J gave up 1 base, with 6 bases separating them. Germline V lookup: CDR1 SGDLS, CDR2 YYNGEE. This CDR3 reads CASSQLSYNEQFF. Here the CDR3 DNA reads TGTGCCAGCAGCCAACTGTCCTACAATGAGCAGTTCTTC.